This T cell receptor beta chain emerged from a study of blood T cell repertoires in COVID-19. The wider study: PBMCs, B-cell-depleted T cells, or T cells were the source of the cDNA or gDNA that made up the material.

Study processing details: Estimation of nucleated cell counts was performed using reference gene primer amplification. This table comes from immunoSEQ multiplex PCR, and its TCRdb copy is limited to in-frame clones, with some not included. V, J and clone size are taken as reported in that table, and D and trimming were inferred from the DNA itself. Of almost 400,000 clones listed, approximately 87% are singletons. One Seattle source followed patients from active infection through their disease course. The origin of this receptor is a woman in her sixties with COVID-19, enrolled during active disease. Sequences were obtained from peripheral blood.

CDR3 loop: CASSLWIGGGSEAFF. The CDR3 DNA follows: TGTGCCAGCAGCTTGTGGATAGGGGGCGGGTCTGAAGCTTTCTTT. The chain is built from TRBV5-5 and TRBJ1-1; 7 positions match TRBD1. The V gene's germline CDR1 is SGHKS and CDR2 YYEKEE (reference sequence). There are 15 residues in the CDR3. With 1 base clipped from V and 6 bases from J, the junction kept 9 bases outside the gene matches.